This T cell receptor (beta chain) was found in a study of HIV-infected patients and healthy controls. Study-wide background: By the second bleed, viral load was undetectable in about 70% of the 16 patients.

Roughly three months, about 14 weeks, into antiretroviral therapy, follow-up blood was collected. The repertoire came from unfractionated whole blood and reflected all unsorted peripheral T cells. The CDR3 consists of 14 residues. Germline assignment: CDR1 DFQATT and CDR2 SNEGSKA (reference sequence). V lost 6 bases and J lost 2, with 14 bases in between. Whole-study findings and limits: The diversity differences were not explained by slight age and sex differences between study cohorts.

Alpha and beta constant-region primers primed reverse transcription of about 0.5 ug RNA. Separate chain-specific third strand synthesis with multiplexing indices produced the alpha and beta libraries. A 5' RACE adapter with a random hexamer and the SP2 primer site was joined to cDNA. Two random hexamers, added before amplification and joined, formed each molecule's 12-nucleotide barcode. TCRdb reprocessed the 5' RACE reads via MiXCR and lists one record per CDR3 protein. The sample has thousands of distinct CDR3 sequences, 8% to 10% seen once. This clonotype was seen at least ten times. Its antigen is not identified.

The sequenced sample was blood, obtained during antiretroviral therapy. The receptor was isolated from an adult with HIV infection. This chain joins TRBV20-1 and TRBJ1-5; no clear D gene. The CDR3, as DNA: TGCAGTGCAATCCGACCTGGCCGCAATCAGCCCCAGCATTTT. Encoded protein: CSAIRPGRNQPQHF.